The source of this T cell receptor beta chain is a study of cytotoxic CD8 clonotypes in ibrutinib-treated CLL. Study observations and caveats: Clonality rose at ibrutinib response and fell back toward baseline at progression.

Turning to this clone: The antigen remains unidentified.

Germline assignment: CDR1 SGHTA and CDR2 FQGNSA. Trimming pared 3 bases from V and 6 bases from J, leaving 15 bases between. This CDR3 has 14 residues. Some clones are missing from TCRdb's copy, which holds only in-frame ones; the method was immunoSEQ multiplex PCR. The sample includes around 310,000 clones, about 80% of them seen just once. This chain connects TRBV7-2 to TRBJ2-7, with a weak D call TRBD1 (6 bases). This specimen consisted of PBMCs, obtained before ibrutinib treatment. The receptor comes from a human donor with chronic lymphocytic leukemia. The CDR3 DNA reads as TGTGCCAGCAGCTTGTCAGGGGTTGGGAGCGAGCAGTACTTC. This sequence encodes CASSLSGVGSEQYF.